The present T cell receptor (beta chain) was sequenced within a study of blood T cells in healthy people across ages. PCR was performed a second time for about 7 to 12 cycles using a sample-barcoded 5' primer and a J-beta primer mix. TCRdb ran MiXCR on the 5' RACE reads and lists one entry per CDR3 protein. The sample has hundreds of thousands of distinct CDR3 sequences; about three fifths are singletons. With regard to this clonotype: Germline and junction disagree at one end, which may indicate a read error.

CDR1 and CDR2 (germline): SGDLS, YYNGEE. CDR3 length equals 16 residues. Sample: blood. This clonotype was obtained from a man aged 25 to 45 in good health. This chain joins TRBV9 and TRBJ2-1; 10 positions match TRBD1. CDR3 nucleotides: TGTACCAGCAGCGGGGAGACAGGGGGCCGTTACAATGAGCAGTTCTTC. Its protein product is CTSSGETGGRYNEQFF.